This entry is about one T cell receptor beta chain. This record belongs to a study of cytomegalovirus exposure and HLA in healthy donors. Although they were nominally healthy when sampled, donors likely had unrecorded immune exposures. The CDR3 spans 16 residues. Germline-derived CDR1 and CDR2 are LNHDA and SQIVND (reference sequence). With V trimmed by 4 bases and J by 1 base, 2 bases remained unmatched. Primers included in the PCR were 60 Vbeta and 13 Jbeta primers. Clones were read by immunoSEQ multiplex PCR, and TCRdb kept only the in-frame ones, dropping some. The sample shows approximately 190,000 clones, 75% to 90% of them seen only once.

The source is a woman between 50 and 59 years old in good health and CMV-seropositive. The V call is TRBV19, the J call TRBJ2-3; 13 nucleotides line up with TRBD2. Sample: PBMCs. CDR3 residues: CASSRLAGGGTDTQYF. In DNA, the CDR3 is TGTGCCAGTAGTAGACTAGCGGGGGGCGGCACAGATACGCAGTATTTT.